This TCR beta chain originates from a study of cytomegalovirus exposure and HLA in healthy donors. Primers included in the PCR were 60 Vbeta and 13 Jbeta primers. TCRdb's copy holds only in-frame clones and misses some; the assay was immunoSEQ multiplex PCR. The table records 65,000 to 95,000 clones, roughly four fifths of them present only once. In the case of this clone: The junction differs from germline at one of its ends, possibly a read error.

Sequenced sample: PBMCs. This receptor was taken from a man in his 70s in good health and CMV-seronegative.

CDR3 in DNA: TGTTCCAGCAGCCAGGGGGGCAGGGGAGGCCTCAACAATGAGCAGTTCTTC. Amino acids: CSSSQGGRGGLNNEQFF. V and J are TRBV7-9 and TRBJ2-1, with D perhaps TRBD1 (7 bases). Germline values: CDR1 SEHNR, CDR2 FQNEAQ (reference sequence). The CDR3 totals 17 residues.